This TCR beta chain was found in a study of T cell repertoires in cytomegalovirus infection. Study in general: Carrying CMV and the relevant HLA type showed in public TCR beta signatures. Study findings and constraints: Dominant in the ex vivo response were TCR beta clonotypes restricted by HLA-C and specific for CMV. Accumulated public TCR beta family frequency recognized individuals carrying CMV together with the relevant HLA.

Germline V gene lookup returns CDR1 SGHDN and CDR2 FVKESK. The length of the CDR3 is 19 residues. The ends lost 3 bases at V and 2 bases at J; junction bases unmatched: 12. TCRdb processed the reads anew with MiXCR; each CDR3 protein has one entry. This table has 69,000 or so distinct CDR3 sequences, about 26% appearing once. This clonotype showed up just a few times. Antigen: not known. This TCR derives from a human donor in good health (CMV status not recorded). Some clones in this sample may be carry-over from other donors' samples. This sample comprised CD8+ T cells from cultured PBMCs, obtained from culture after CMV antigen stimulation. V is TRBV14 and J is TRBJ2-6; 8 bases fit TRBD1. The CDR3 protein is CASSQTGDWPEAGANVLTF. In nucleotides, the CDR3 is TGTGCCAGCAGCCAGACAGGGGACTGGCCCGAGGCTGGGGCCAACGTCCTGACTTTC.